The source of this TCR beta chain is a study of blood T cells in healthy people across ages. Study observations and caveats: Investigators viewed diversity estimates from one million T cells as underestimates, the study reported.

Germline lookup yields CDR1 DFQATT and CDR2 SNEGSKA (reference sequence). The CDR3 contains 15 residues. Trimming took 6 bases from V and 4 from J; bases not matched to a gene: 13. About this clonotype: The antigen is unknown.

Using a J-beta primer mix together with a sample-barcoded 5' primer, a second PCR was run for roughly 6 to 11 cycles. TCRdb used MiXCR to reprocess the 5' RACE reads, holding one entry per CDR3 protein. The sample includes hundreds of thousands of distinct CDR3 sequences, roughly a quarter of them seen just once. The sample also formed part of further work on T cells of mothers and their children.

The chain is built from TRBV20-1 and TRBJ2-7, with 9 bases lining up with TRBD1. This receptor was obtained from a boy aged 2 to 10 in good health. Sequenced material: blood. The CDR3 spells CSARSGSGTGYEQYF. The CDR3, as DNA: TGCAGTGCCCGGTCTGGGAGCGGGACAGGGTACGAGCAGTACTTC.